These 15 T cell receptor beta chains originate from one sample sequenced in a study of T cells in Graves' hyperthyroidism and ophthalmopathy. Regions amplified from RNA transcripts were the TCR beta CDR3 regions. The HTBI primer set was used in a first-round RT-PCR of the TCR CDR3. Via MiXCR, TCRdb re-called the multiplex PCR reads, giving one row per CDR3 protein. Altogether hundreds of thousands of distinct CDR3 sequences are present, 14% to 15% being singletons, with the ten largest covering roughly 4.5%. The specimen sequenced was blood. These TCRs come from a middle-aged woman with Graves' ophthalmopathy.

This clonotype was observed many times. The CDR3 coding sequence is TGTGCCAGCAGCTTAGGAGGGGGCGTTGGGACCGGGGAGCTGTTTTTT. As protein: CASSLGGGVGTGELFF. The chain carries TRBV7-2 and TRBJ2-2, with TRBD1 matching over 7 bases. The CDR3 is 16 residues long. Germline lookup yields CDR1 SGHTA and CDR2 FQGNSA. V shed 1 base and J 5 bases; nucleotides not matched to a gene: 7.

The chain is built from TRBV9 and TRBJ2-2; the D gene is possibly TRBD1 (5 bases). This CDR3 has 15 amino acids. V dropped 0 bases and J dropped 6 bases, with 12 bases sitting between them. Germline V CDR1 and CDR2: SGDLS, YYNGEE. CDR3 DNA sequence: TGTGCCAGCAGCGTAGCTCAGGGTCTGGCCGGGGAGCTGTTTTTT. It specifies CASSVAQGLAGELFF.

This clonotype came up a few times. V usage is TRBV4-1 and J usage is TRBJ1-3; D ambiguous. Germline CDR1 and CDR2: MGHRA and YSYEKL. CDR3 size: 16 residues. V gave up 0 bases and J gave up 0 bases, with 9 bases separating them. The CDR3 reads CASSQDLEFSGNTIYF. The CDR3 region has the DNA TGCGCCAGCAGCCAAGATTTGGAGTTCTCTGGAAACACCATATATTTT.

The chain recombines TRBV4-1 with TRBJ2-7, with TRBD1 identical over 8 bases. Germline V gene data show CDR1 as MGHRA and CDR2 as YSYEKL. The CDR3 sequence is 16 residues long. J was trimmed by 4 bases and V by 1 base; bases with no gene match: 9. The CDR3 reads CASSQGTGWTNYEQYF. The DNA for the CDR3 is TGCGCCAGCAGCCAAGGGACAGGGTGGACTAATTACGAGCAGTACTTC.

This clonotype was seen a few times. The CDR3 sequence is CASGRTRDEKLFF. The CDR3 region has the DNA TGTGCCAGCGGGAGGACCCGGGATGAAAAACTGTTTTTT. This chain connects TRBV6-1 to TRBJ1-4; no definite D call. With 8 bases removed from V and 6 bases from J, the gap between germline ends came to 13 bases. This CDR3 has 13 residues. The germline V gene encodes CDR1 MNHNS and CDR2 SASEGT.

The rearrangement joins TRBV7-3 to TRBJ2-7; 11 nucleotides line up with TRBD1. V was pared by 4 bases and J by 5 bases, with 4 bases of the junction left unmatched. The germline CDR1 and CDR2 sequences are SGHTA and FQGTGA. The CDR3 covers 14 residues. DNA of the CDR3: TGTGCCAGCAGCTCGGACAGGGGGCACCACGAGCAGTACTTC. As protein: CASSSDRGHHEQYF.

This clonotype has at least ten counts. The V and J genes are TRBV2 and TRBJ1-2, with 10 positions matching TRBD1. Germline V CDR1 and CDR2: SNHLY, FYNNEI. Trimming removed 3 bases from V and 7 bases from J; junction bases left unmatched: 11. The CDR3 extends over 16 amino acids. CDR3 DNA: TGTGCCAGCAGTGAGGGTAGGACAGGGGGAGTGCTTGGCTACACCTTC. It encodes CASSEGRTGGVLGYTF.

The V gene is TRBV4-1, the J gene TRBJ2-5; TRBD2 matches 7 bases. The CDR3 is made up of 15 amino acids. V dropped 4 bases and J dropped 5; count of bases not matched to a gene: 10. In germline, CDR1 is MGHRA, CDR2 YSYEKL. The CDR3 sequence: CASSPLRLAKETQYF. The CDR3, as DNA: TGCGCCAGCAGCCCCTTGAGACTAGCAAAGGAGACCCAGTACTTC.

This clonotype has ten or more counts. The chain carries TRBV12-3 or TRBV12-4 and TRBJ2-7; 7 positions agree with TRBD1. This CDR3 is 14 amino acids long. The V gene end was trimmed by 2 bases and the J gene end by 7 bases; junction bases not matched to a gene: 8. The CDR3 here is CASSLWTGNGEQYF. The DNA for the CDR3 is TGTGCCAGCAGTTTATGGACAGGCAATGGGGAGCAGTACTTC.

This clonotype occurred many times. The CDR3: CSASAPGNQPQHF. CDR3 in DNA: TGCAGTGCTAGCGCCCCTGGCAATCAGCCCCAGCATTTT. The rearrangement links TRBV20-1 to TRBJ1-5; D unresolved. The CDR3 has 13 amino acids. With 3 bases removed from V and 2 bases from J, the gap between germline ends came to 8 bases. Germline lookup yields CDR1 DFQATT and CDR2 SNEGSKA (reference sequence).

The table lists this clonotype with many counts. The CDR3 loop is CASSYSSYSGQHYEQYF. DNA for the CDR3: TGTGCCAGCAGTTACTCGAGTTATAGCGGGCAACACTACGAGCAGTACTTC. V gene TRBV6-5 combines with J gene TRBJ2-7, with 7 bases matching TRBD2. The CDR3 totals 17 residues. Germline V lookup: CDR1 MNHEY, CDR2 SVGAGI. V lost 0 bases to trimming and J lost 3 bases; unmatched junction nucleotides: 11.

The V and J genes are TRBV2 and TRBJ2-6; TRBD2 agrees at 7 bases. Looked up from germline, CDR1 is SNHLY and CDR2 is FYNNEI. Trimming took 3 bases from V and 1 from J; bases not matched to a gene: 9. The CDR3 consists of 18 residues. The DNA for the CDR3 is TGTGCCAGCAGTGATCTTAGCGGGCGTCTATCTGGGGCCAACGTCCTGACTTTC. Protein sequence: CASSDLSGRLSGANVLTF. The full variable domain, rest sourced from reference TRBV2 and TRBJ2-6, is EPEVTQTPSHQVTQMGQEVILRCVPISNHLYFYWYRQILGQKVEFLVSFYNNEISEKSEIFDDQFSVERPDGSNFTLKIRSTKLEDSAMYFCASSDLSGRLSGANVLTFGAGSRLTVL.

This clonotype has a count of ten or more. This chain joins TRBV6-1 and TRBJ2-2; 11 positions agree with TRBD2. CDR1 and CDR2 (germline): MNHNS, SASEGT. Unmatched junction bases numbered 10, after V lost 6 bases and J lost 4 bases. This CDR3 is 17 amino acids long. The CDR3 spells CASRKASGGSGTGELFF. In nucleotides, the CDR3 is TGTGCCAGCAGGAAAGCTAGCGGGGGGTCGGGCACCGGGGAGCTGTTTTTT.

This clonotype was seen a few times. The CDR3 is CASSLGAGSGNTIYF. The CDR3 bases are TGCGCCAGCAGCTTGGGTGCAGGGTCTGGAAACACCATATATTTT. This sequence joins TRBV5-1 and TRBJ1-3, with D possibly being TRBD1 (5 bases). This CDR3 has 15 residues. Trimming took off 0 bases at V and 1 base at J, with 8 bases between the two ends. Germline V gene data show CDR1 as SGHRS and CDR2 as YFSETQ.

Ten or more counts support this clonotype. The chain recombines TRBV19 with TRBJ2-2; perhaps TRBD2 as D (5 bases). Germline CDR1 reads LNHDA; CDR2 reads SQIVND (reference sequence). The CDR3 is 15 amino acids. Trimming stripped 5 bases from V and 4 bases from J, with 14 bases between. The CDR3: CASSGAGESTGELFF. CDR3 coding DNA: TGTGCCAGTAGTGGAGCTGGGGAGAGCACCGGGGAGCTGTTTTTT.